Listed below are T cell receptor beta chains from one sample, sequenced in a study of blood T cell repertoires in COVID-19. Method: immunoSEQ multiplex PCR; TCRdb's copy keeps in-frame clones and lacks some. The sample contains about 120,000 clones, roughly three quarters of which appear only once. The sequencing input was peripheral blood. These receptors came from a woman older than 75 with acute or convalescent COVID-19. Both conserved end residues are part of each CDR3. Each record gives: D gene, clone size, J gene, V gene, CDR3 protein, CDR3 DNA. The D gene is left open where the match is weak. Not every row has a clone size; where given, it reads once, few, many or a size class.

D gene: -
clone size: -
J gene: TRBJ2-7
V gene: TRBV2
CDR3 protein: CASSEGLANEQYF
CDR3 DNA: TGTGCCAGCAGTGAAGGGCTAGCGAACGAGCAGTACTTC

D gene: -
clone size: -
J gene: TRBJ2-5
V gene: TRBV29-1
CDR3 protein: CSVVDSGSGETQYF
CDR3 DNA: TGCAGCGTTGTTGACTCGGGATCGGGGGAGACCCAGTACTTC

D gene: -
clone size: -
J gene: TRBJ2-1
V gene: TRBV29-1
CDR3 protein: CSVVRGGNEQFF
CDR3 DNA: TGCAGCGTTGTTAGGGGGGGGAATGAGCAGTTCTTC

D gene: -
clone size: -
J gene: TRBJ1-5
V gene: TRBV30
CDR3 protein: CAWSVGWSRDNQPQHF
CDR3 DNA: TGTGCCTGGAGTGTCGGTTGGTCTAGAGACAATCAGCCCCAGCATTTT

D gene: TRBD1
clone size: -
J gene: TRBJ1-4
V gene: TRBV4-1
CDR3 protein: CASRPGQGNEKLFF
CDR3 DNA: TGCGCCAGCAGACCGGGACAGGGCAATGAAAAACTGTTTTTT

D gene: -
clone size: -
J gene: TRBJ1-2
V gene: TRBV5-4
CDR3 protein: CASSLIGGNYGYTF
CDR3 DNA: TGTGCCAGCAGCTTGATCGGGGGAAACTATGGCTACACCTTC

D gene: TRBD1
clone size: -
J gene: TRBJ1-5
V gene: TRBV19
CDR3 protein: CASSPWTGSNQPQHF
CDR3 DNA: TGTGCCAGTAGTCCTTGGACAGGTAGCAATCAGCCCCAGCATTTT

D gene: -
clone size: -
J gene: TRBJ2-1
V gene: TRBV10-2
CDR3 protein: CASRMVLGIGNEQFF
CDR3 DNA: TGCGCCAGCAGAATGGTACTAGGGATAGGTAATGAGCAGTTCTTC

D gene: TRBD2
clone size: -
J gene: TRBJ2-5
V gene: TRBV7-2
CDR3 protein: CASSSSTSGGAKTQYF
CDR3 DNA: TGTGCCAGCAGCTCCTCAACTAGCGGGGGGGCGAAGACCCAGTACTTC

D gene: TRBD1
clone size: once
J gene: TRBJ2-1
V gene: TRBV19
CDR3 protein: CASSKTGGSYNEQFF
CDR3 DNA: TGTGCCAGTAGTAAAACAGGGGGTTCCTACAATGAGCAGTTCTTC

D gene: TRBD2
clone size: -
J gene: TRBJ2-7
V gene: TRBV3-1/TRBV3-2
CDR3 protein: CASSRAGGYEQYF
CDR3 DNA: TGTGCCAGCAGCCGAGCGGGAGGATACGAGCAGTACTTC

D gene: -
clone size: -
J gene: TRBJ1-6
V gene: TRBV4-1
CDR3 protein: CASSQDAGANSPLHF
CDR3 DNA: TGCGCCAGCAGCCAAGATGCGGGGGCAAATTCACCCCTCCACTTT

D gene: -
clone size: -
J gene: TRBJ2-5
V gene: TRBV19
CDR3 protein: CASSAGGRYETQYF
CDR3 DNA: TGTGCCAGTAGTGCGGGTGGGAGGTACGAGACCCAGTACTTC

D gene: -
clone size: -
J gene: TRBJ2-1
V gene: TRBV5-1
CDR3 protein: CASSFGGTYNEQFF
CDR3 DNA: TGCGCCAGCAGCTTCGGAGGTACCTACAATGAGCAGTTCTTC

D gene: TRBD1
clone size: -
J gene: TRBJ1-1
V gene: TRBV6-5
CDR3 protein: CASRTGQALWTEAFF
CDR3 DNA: TGTGCCAGCAGGACAGGACAGGCCCTTTGGACTGAAGCTTTCTTT

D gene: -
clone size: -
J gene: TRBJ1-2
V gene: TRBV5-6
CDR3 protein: CASSLEVGRAGGYTF
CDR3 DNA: TGTGCCAGCAGCTTGGAGGTCGGACGGGCGGGTGGCTACACCTTC

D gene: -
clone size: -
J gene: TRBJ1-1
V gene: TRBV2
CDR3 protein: CASDQESEAFF
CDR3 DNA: TGTGCCAGCGATCAGGAAAGTGAAGCTTTCTTT

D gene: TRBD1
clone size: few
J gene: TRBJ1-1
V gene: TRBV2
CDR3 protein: CASRALTGGNTEAFF
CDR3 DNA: TGTGCCAGCAGAGCCTTAACAGGGGGAAACACTGAAGCTTTCTTT

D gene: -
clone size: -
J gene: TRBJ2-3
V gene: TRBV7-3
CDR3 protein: CASSLTGGYTDTQYF
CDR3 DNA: TGTGCCAGCAGCTTAACGGGCGGGTACACAGATACGCAGTATTTT

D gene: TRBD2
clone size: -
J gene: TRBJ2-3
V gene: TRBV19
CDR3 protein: CASSDRGGSGDTQYF
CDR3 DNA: TGTGCCAGTTCGGATCGGGGGGGGAGCGGAGATACGCAGTATTTT

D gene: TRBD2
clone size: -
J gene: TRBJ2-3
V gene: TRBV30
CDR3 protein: CAWRSGGGSDTQYF
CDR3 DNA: TGTGCCTGGCGTAGCGGGGGGGGCTCTGATACGCAGTATTTT

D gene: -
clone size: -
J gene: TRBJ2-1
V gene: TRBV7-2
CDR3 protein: CASSLRPEGGEQFF
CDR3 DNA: TGTGCCAGCAGCTTAAGGCCCGAAGGGGGTGAGCAGTTCTTC

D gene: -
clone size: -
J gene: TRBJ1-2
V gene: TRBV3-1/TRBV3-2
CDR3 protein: CASSQAAANYGYTF
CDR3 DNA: TGTGCCAGCAGCCAAGCCGCAGCGAACTATGGCTACACCTTC

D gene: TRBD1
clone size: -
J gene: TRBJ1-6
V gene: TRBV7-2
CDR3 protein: CASSPDRGRHSPLHF
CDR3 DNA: TGTGCCAGCAGCCCGGACAGGGGGCGGCATTCACCCCTCCACTTT

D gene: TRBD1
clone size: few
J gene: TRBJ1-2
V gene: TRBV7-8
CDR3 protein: CASSLPGQGRLGYTF
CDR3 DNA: TGTGCCAGCAGCTTACCGGGACAGGGGCGCCTCGGCTACACCTTC

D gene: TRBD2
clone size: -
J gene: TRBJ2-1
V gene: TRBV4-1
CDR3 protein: CASSQDPSGSRQFF
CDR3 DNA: TGCGCCAGCAGCCAAGATCCTAGCGGGAGTAGGCAGTTCTTC

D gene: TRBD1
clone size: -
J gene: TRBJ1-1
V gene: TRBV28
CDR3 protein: CASSLLQGVAFF
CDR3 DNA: TGTGCCAGCAGTCTACTACAGGGGGTAGCTTTCTTT

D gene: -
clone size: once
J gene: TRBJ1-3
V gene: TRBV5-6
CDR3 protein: CASQPGWGPSSGNTIYF
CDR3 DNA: TGTGCCAGCCAACCCGGGTGGGGCCCGAGCTCTGGAAACACCATATATTTT

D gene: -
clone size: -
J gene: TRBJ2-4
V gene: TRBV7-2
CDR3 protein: CASSLDRSNIQYF
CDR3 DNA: TGTGCCAGCAGCCTCGACAGGTCGAACATTCAGTACTTC

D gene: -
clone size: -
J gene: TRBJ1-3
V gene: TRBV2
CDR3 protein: CASRPESSGNTIYF
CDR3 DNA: TGTGCCAGCAGGCCCGAGAGCTCTGGAAACACCATATATTTT

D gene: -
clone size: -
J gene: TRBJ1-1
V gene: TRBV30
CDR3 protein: CAWRPSGMMNTEAFF
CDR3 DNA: TGTGCCTGGAGGCCTTCGGGGATGATGAACACTGAAGCTTTCTTT

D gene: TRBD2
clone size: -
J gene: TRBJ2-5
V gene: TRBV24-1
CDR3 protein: CATSDLGLADQETQYF
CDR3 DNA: TGTGCCACCAGTGATTTGGGTCTAGCGGACCAAGAGACCCAGTACTTC

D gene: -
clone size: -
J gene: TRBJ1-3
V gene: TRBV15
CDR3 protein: CATGQGSGNTIYF
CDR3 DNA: TGTGCCACCGGGCAGGGCTCTGGAAACACCATATATTTT

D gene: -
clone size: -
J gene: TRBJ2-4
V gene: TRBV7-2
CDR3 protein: CASSFSGFPGDIQYF
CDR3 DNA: TGTGCCAGCAGCTTTTCAGGGTTCCCAGGGGACATTCAGTACTTC

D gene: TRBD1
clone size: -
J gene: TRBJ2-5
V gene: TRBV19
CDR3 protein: CASSSGGISNF
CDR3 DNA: TGTGCCAGTAGTTCAGGGGGCATCTCAAACTTC

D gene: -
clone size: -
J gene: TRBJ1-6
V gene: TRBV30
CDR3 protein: CAWTESYNSPLHF
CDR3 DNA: TGTGCCTGGACTGAGAGTTATAATTCACCCCTCCACTTT

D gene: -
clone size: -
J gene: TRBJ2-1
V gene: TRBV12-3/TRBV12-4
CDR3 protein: CASSLRGGEQFF
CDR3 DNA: TGTGCCAGCAGTTTGAGGGGGGGTGAGCAGTTCTTC

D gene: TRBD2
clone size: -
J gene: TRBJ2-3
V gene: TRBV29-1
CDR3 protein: CSVEGSGATDTQYF
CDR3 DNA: TGCAGCGTTGAGGGCAGCGGGGCCACAGATACGCAGTATTTT

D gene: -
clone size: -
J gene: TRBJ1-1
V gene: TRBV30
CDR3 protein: CAWSGGTNPWAEAFF
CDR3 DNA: TGTGCCTGGAGTGGAGGGACAAACCCTTGGGCTGAAGCTTTCTTT

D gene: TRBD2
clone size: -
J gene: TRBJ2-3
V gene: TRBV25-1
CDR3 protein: CASSEFRASGGGDTQYF
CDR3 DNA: TGTGCCAGCAGTGAATTCAGGGCTAGCGGCGGGGGAGATACGCAGTATTTT

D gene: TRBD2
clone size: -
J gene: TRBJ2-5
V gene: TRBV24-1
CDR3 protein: CATAGGEETQYF
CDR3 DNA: TGTGCCACGGCCGGGGGGGAAGAGACCCAGTACTTC

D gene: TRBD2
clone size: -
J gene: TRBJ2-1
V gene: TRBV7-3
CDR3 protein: CASSPLAGGPGEQFF
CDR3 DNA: TGTGCCAGCAGCCCCTTAGCGGGAGGGCCTGGTGAGCAGTTCTTC

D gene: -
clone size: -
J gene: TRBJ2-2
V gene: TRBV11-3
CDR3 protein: CASSAGKNTGELFF
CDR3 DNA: TGTGCCAGCAGCGCAGGAAAGAACACCGGGGAGCTGTTTTTT

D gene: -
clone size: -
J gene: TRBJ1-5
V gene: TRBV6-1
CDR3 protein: CASSEAGTSQPQHF
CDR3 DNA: TGTGCCAGCAGTGAAGCTGGCACTAGTCAGCCCCAGCATTTT

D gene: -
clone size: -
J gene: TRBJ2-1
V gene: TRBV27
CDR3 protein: CASSSGLPYHNEQFF
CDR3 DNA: TGTGCCAGCAGTTCTGGACTACCCTATCACAATGAGCAGTTCTTC